The TCR beta chain under discussion was sequenced for a study of T-cell memory formation after mild COVID-19. Study overall: TCR clusters were mostly confined to one donor each.

TCRdb re-derived calls from the 5' RACE reads in MiXCR, one entry per CDR3 protein. The sample includes a few hundred thousand distinct CDR3 sequences, approximately 16% of them seen just once. The sequenced material came from PBMCs or a T cell subset sorted from them (not recorded which). The source is a man younger than 35 who had mild COVID-19 (a few samples of this study predate the infection). Cell type and time point are not known.

CDR3 sequence: CASSLEFGGGNIQYF. CDR3 nucleotides: TGTGCCAGCAGCTTGGAATTCGGGGGAGGAAACATTCAGTACTTC. The V call is TRBV5-5, the J call TRBJ2-4, with D possibly being TRBD2 (6 bases). Looked up from germline, CDR1 is SGHKS and CDR2 is YYEKEE (reference sequence). CDR3 length equals 15 residues. V lost 0 bases and J 6 bases, leaving 13 bases between the germline ends.